This TCR beta chain was sequenced during a study of CD8 T cells in Susac syndrome. Study-wide background: Treatment at blood withdrawal was none, corticosteroids, or intravenous immunoglobulin alone in Susac syndrome patients. Study-level findings and limits: The number of Susac-specific public clones found was approximately 17 in total CD8+ repertoires and a few in CD8+ TEMRA repertoires.

Per germline, CDR1 MNHEY and CDR2 SMNVEV (reference sequence). The CDR3 extends over 16 amino acids. V lost 6 bases to trimming and J lost 9 bases, with 24 bases between them. A word on this clonotype: The antigen remains undetermined.

When the RNA was reverse transcribed, random hexamers were used with an input of 0.5 to 1 ug. TCRdb ran MiXCR on the immunoSEQ multiplex PCR reads and lists one entry per CDR3 protein. Of about 120,000 distinct CDR3 sequences listed, about 94% were seen once; the top ten hold 0.21%. This TCR was recovered from a human donor with Susac syndrome. The sequenced material came from CD8+ T cells from PBMCs. This chain connects TRBV27 to TRBJ1-5, with unresolved D. The CDR3, as DNA: TGTGCCAGCAGCCTGGGGTCGGAGCTTTCCTCCTGGCCCCAGCATTTT. As protein: CASSLGSELSSWPQHF.